A selection of T cell receptor beta chains follows, all from one sample in a study of blood T cell repertoires in COVID-19. The data were produced by immunoSEQ multiplex PCR, yet TCRdb's version contains in-frame clones alone and is incomplete. The table lists about 80,000 clones, around 81% of them singletons. The specimen sequenced was peripheral blood. These TCRs come from a human donor in a cohort sampled during active COVID-19. CDR3s leave out the opening cysteine and the closing phenylalanine or tryptophan. A D gene is named only where the DNA matches it firmly.

V gene: TRBV28; D gene: .; CDR3 length: 14; CDR3 protein: ASSSPGGEKAYEQY
V gene: TRBV11-2; D gene: TRBD1; CDR3 length: 15; CDR3 protein: ASSGGTGGNLAGELF
V gene: TRBV5-4; D gene: TRBD2; CDR3 length: 15; CDR3 protein: ASSSPSSVAGLNEQY
V gene: TRBV21-1; D gene: .; CDR3 length: 15; CDR3 protein: ASSRDRVYRGSYEQY
V gene: TRBV9; D gene: .; CDR3 length: 13; CDR3 protein: ASSVASDNYNEQF
V gene: TRBV5-4; D gene: .; CDR3 length: 12; CDR3 protein: ASSNGQLRVGYT
V gene: TRBV4-1; D gene: .; CDR3 length: 10; CDR3 protein: ASSEANYGYT
V gene: TRBV30; D gene: .; CDR3 length: 12; CDR3 protein: AWSVSAGRTEAF
V gene: TRBV28; D gene: .; CDR3 length: 15; CDR3 protein: ASSDRTGTASNQPQH
V gene: TRBV18; D gene: TRBD1; CDR3 length: 13; CDR3 protein: ASQTRDRGPEGYT
V gene: TRBV3-1/TRBV3-2; D gene: .; CDR3 length: 12; CDR3 protein: ASSQDTGGRQQY
V gene: TRBV6-5; D gene: .; CDR3 length: 12; CDR3 protein: ASSYNGGRDGYT
V gene: TRBV9; D gene: TRBD1; CDR3 length: 12; CDR3 protein: ASSVTGANTEAF
V gene: TRBV5-1; D gene: TRBD1; CDR3 length: 13; CDR3 protein: ASSLVGQGPNEQF
V gene: TRBV30; D gene: TRBD2; CDR3 length: 17; CDR3 protein: AWRDWTSGRGSSYNEQF
V gene: TRBV28; D gene: TRBD1; CDR3 length: 13; CDR3 protein: ASSSGTGIHTEAF
V gene: TRBV28; D gene: .; CDR3 length: 9; CDR3 protein: ASSLQGEAF
V gene: TRBV11-3; D gene: .; CDR3 length: 11; CDR3 protein: ASSRGPNQPQH
V gene: TRBV9; D gene: .; CDR3 length: 13; CDR3 protein: ASSVEGGSNSPLH
V gene: TRBV28; D gene: TRBD1; CDR3 length: 13; CDR3 protein: ASSLPGGNRDTQY
V gene: TRBV18; D gene: TRBD2; CDR3 length: 16; CDR3 protein: ASSPPGSGASSYNEQF
V gene: TRBV6-1; D gene: .; CDR3 length: 14; CDR3 protein: ASSDQGIRQTGELF
V gene: TRBV7-8; D gene: .; CDR3 length: 12; CDR3 protein: ASSLVQGPGELF
V gene: TRBV5-1; D gene: TRBD2; CDR3 length: 13; CDR3 protein: ASSTASGSWNEQF
V gene: TRBV28; D gene: .; CDR3 length: 15; CDR3 protein: ASITGGATGTTYEQY
V gene: TRBV19; D gene: .; CDR3 length: 13; CDR3 protein: ASSIGPSSREKLF
V gene: TRBV5-1; D gene: TRBD1; CDR3 length: 13; CDR3 protein: ASSSGQGPQETQY
V gene: TRBV3-1/TRBV3-2; D gene: .; CDR3 length: 6; CDR3 protein: GAGTQY
V gene: TRBV5-1; D gene: TRBD1; CDR3 length: 12; CDR3 protein: ASSWTGGADTQY
V gene: TRBV6-6; D gene: TRBD1; CDR3 length: 18; CDR3 protein: ASSPASTSGTGGVNSPLH
V gene: TRBV15; D gene: .; CDR3 length: 15; CDR3 protein: ATSRDRVSSYNSPLH
V gene: TRBV30; D gene: .; CDR3 length: 10; CDR3 protein: AWSQADTEAF
V gene: TRBV7-6; D gene: .; CDR3 length: 12; CDR3 protein: ASSLAAVSEKLF
V gene: TRBV27; D gene: .; CDR3 length: 16; CDR3 protein: ASRTHFQAGSSYNEQF
V gene: TRBV18; D gene: TRBD2; CDR3 length: 14; CDR3 protein: ASSPTSPSNTGELF
V gene: TRBV28; D gene: TRBD1; CDR3 length: 13; CDR3 protein: ASGPRGTGGYEQY
V gene: TRBV19; D gene: .; CDR3 length: 14; CDR3 protein: ASSRARAGNTGELF
V gene: TRBV6-5; D gene: TRBD2; CDR3 length: 13; CDR3 protein: ASIAGLAGGYEQY
V gene: TRBV4-1; D gene: TRBD2; CDR3 length: 16; CDR3 protein: ASSQVQRGPSGYNEQF
V gene: TRBV11-2; D gene: .; CDR3 length: 12; CDR3 protein: ASSPLWEPYEQY
V gene: TRBV19; D gene: .; CDR3 length: 13; CDR3 protein: ASMSQEYSNQPQH
V gene: TRBV7-2; D gene: TRBD2; CDR3 length: 13; CDR3 protein: ASSLVTSGYNEQF
V gene: TRBV5-6; D gene: TRBD1; CDR3 length: 13; CDR3 protein: ASSLRTGGTDTQY
V gene: TRBV11-3; D gene: TRBD1; CDR3 length: 15; CDR3 protein: ASSLGSRDRDTDTQY
V gene: TRBV28; D gene: .; CDR3 length: 12; CDR3 protein: ASSLRGSNQPQH
V gene: TRBV11-2; D gene: .; CDR3 length: 10; CDR3 protein: ASSTGNPKQY
V gene: TRBV24-1; D gene: TRBD1; CDR3 length: 14; CDR3 protein: ATSDSLRDRDQPQH
V gene: TRBV6-5; D gene: TRBD1; CDR3 length: 11; CDR3 protein: AGQTGESYEQY
V gene: TRBV28; D gene: TRBD1; CDR3 length: 13; CDR3 protein: ASSKPGQGAYEQY
V gene: TRBV7-3; D gene: TRBD1; CDR3 length: 12; CDR3 protein: ASSQQGRGTEAF
V gene: TRBV6-1; D gene: TRBD1; CDR3 length: 12; CDR3 protein: ASTPGQGRGKLF
V gene: TRBV7-9; D gene: TRBD1; CDR3 length: 13; CDR3 protein: ASSTGTGGAETQY
V gene: TRBV4-2; D gene: .; CDR3 length: 10; CDR3 protein: ASSQEQYGYT
V gene: TRBV28; D gene: .; CDR3 length: 13; CDR3 protein: ASSLRGVGNEKLF
V gene: TRBV7-3; D gene: TRBD2; CDR3 length: 13; CDR3 protein: ASSQAGPYPNTQY
V gene: TRBV2; D gene: .; CDR3 length: 12; CDR3 protein: ASQTGSGNQPQH
V gene: TRBV3-1/TRBV3-2; D gene: .; CDR3 length: 12; CDR3 protein: ASSQVARSTEAF
V gene: TRBV10-1; D gene: .; CDR3 length: 15; CDR3 protein: ASSGGPLQGMNTEAF
V gene: TRBV11-3; D gene: .; CDR3 length: 11; CDR3 protein: ASSRDLESEAF